The 27 T cell receptor beta chains below come from one sample, sequenced in a study of blood T cells in healthy people across ages. The use of a sample-barcoded 5' primer and a J-beta primer mix characterized a second PCR of 7 to 11 cycles. MiXCR was run by TCRdb on the 5' RACE reads, yielding one entry per CDR3 protein. Of some 780,000 distinct CDR3 sequences detected, just over 55% appear once; the ten largest clones hold roughly 24%. Sequenced material: blood. These TCRs come from a man aged 35 to 55 in good health.

The chain links TRBV28 to TRBJ2-1; D is unclear. The germline gives CDR1 MDHEN, CDR2 SYDVKM. Deletions cut 7 bases from V and 4 bases from J, with 20 bases between. This CDR3 spans 16 amino acids. The CDR3 region has the DNA TGTGCCAGCACCACCGCTGGCGGAAGGGCTTACAATGAGCAGTTCTTC. This sequence encodes CASTTAGGRAYNEQFF.

This clonotype turned up a few times. The gene calls are TRBV4-3 and TRBJ2-4, with 7 bases aligning to TRBD1. The V gene's germline CDR1 is LGHNA and CDR2 YSLEER. Trimming cost V 4 bases and J 4 bases; bases outside gene matches: 4. The CDR3 has 14 residues. The CDR3, as DNA: TGCGCCAGCAGCCTAAAGACAGGGAAAAACATTCAGTACTTC. Translating gives CASSLKTGKNIQYF.

V gene TRBV5-1 combines with J gene TRBJ1-2; D unclear. Germline CDR1 SGHRS, CDR2 YFSETQ. CDR3 length: 17 amino acids. V was clipped by 3 bases and J by 5 bases, with 23 bases between them. CDR3 protein: CASSSESIPTPIYGYTF. DNA of the CDR3: TGCGCCAGCAGCTCGGAATCCATTCCGACACCAATATATGGCTACACCTTC.

The table lists this clonotype with a few counts. The chain has TRBV28 and TRBJ2-7; D is possibly TRBD2 (5 bases). The end of the DNA aligns better with TRBJ2-5, so the J call may be wrong. Germline V gene data show CDR1 as MDHEN and CDR2 as SYDVKM. The CDR3 covers 12 residues. CDR3 DNA sequence: TGTGCCAGCAGGTCCCCTCTAGCGACCCAGTACTTC. The encoded protein is CASRSPLATQYF.

The CDR3 region is CASSSGTVRSSYEQYF. In DNA form, the CDR3 reads TGTGCCAGCAGCTCCGGGACGGTTCGCAGCTCCTACGAGCAGTACTTC. The chain employs TRBV5-6 and TRBJ2-7; the D gene could be TRBD1 or TRBD2 (5 bases each). Deletions cut 3 bases from V and 0 bases from J, with 16 bases between. CDR1 SGHDT and CDR2 YYEEEE come from the germline V gene. The CDR3 loop spans 16 amino acids. Using reference TRBV5-6 and TRBJ2-7 for the parts outside the CDR3, the full variable domain is DAGVTQSPTHLIKTRGQQVTLRCSPKSGHDTVSWYQQALGQGPQFIFQYYEEEERQRGNFPDRFSGHQFPNYSSELNVNALLLGDSALYLCASSSGTVRSSYEQYFGPGTRLTVT.

The chain combines TRBV29-1 with TRBJ2-5, with D hard to call. V lost 1 base, J lost 2 bases, and 11 bases lay in between. The CDR3 has 14 amino acids. Germline V gene lookup returns CDR1 SQVTM and CDR2 ANQGSEA. The CDR3 sequence: CSVEGATLQETQYF. The CDR3 DNA reads as TGCAGCGTTGAAGGGGCCACACTTCAAGAGACCCAGTACTTC.

The gene calls are TRBV18 and TRBJ2-3; 8 bases agree with TRBD1. The CDR3 totals 14 residues. Germline V lookup: CDR1 KGHSH, CDR2 LQKENI. With 8 bases clipped from V and 5 bases from J, the junction kept 9 bases outside the gene matches. CDR3 coding DNA: TGTGCCAGCCTACACGACAGGGGAGGAGATACGCAGTATTTT. This encodes CASLHDRGGDTQYF.

This clonotype was picked up a small number of times. V usage is TRBV29-1 and J usage is TRBJ2-7; 9 bases fit TRBD1. From germline, CDR1 is SQVTM and CDR2 ANQGSEA. V was pared by 4 bases and J by 7 bases, with 8 bases of the junction left unmatched. The CDR3 length is 13 residues. As DNA, the CDR3 is TGCAGCGTTGCTCCCACAGGGGGCGAGGAGCAGTACTTC. This translates into CSVAPTGGEEQYF.

The CDR3: CSARPLLAGGPNEQFF. In nucleotides, the CDR3 is TGCAGTGCTAGGCCACTTCTAGCGGGGGGGCCCAATGAGCAGTTCTTC. The chain has TRBV20-1 and TRBJ2-1, with 12 bases fitting TRBD2. CDR3 length: 16 amino acids. J was trimmed by 6 bases and V by 3 bases; bases with no gene match: 9. The germline V gene encodes CDR1 DFQATT and CDR2 SNEGSKA (reference sequence).

The chain employs TRBV12-3 or TRBV12-4 and TRBJ1-2; 9 positions agree with TRBD1. J was trimmed by 5 bases and V by 6 bases; bases with no gene match: 7. The CDR3 is made up of 14 amino acids. CDR3 DNA sequence: TGTGCCAGCAGCTATTCGGACAGGGGATATGGCTACACCTTC. It specifies CASSYSDRGYGYTF.

The chain combines TRBV4-3 with TRBJ1-4; D might be TRBD1 (6 bases). The CDR3 is made up of 17 amino acids. The V gene's germline CDR1 is LGHNA and CDR2 YSLEER. V lost 0 bases and J 3 bases, leaving 14 bases between the germline ends. The CDR3 nucleotides are TGCGCCAGCAGCCAAGACGCCCGGGGGGCCGCTAATGAAAAACTGTTTTTT. As protein: CASSQDARGAANEKLFF.

The chain has TRBV4-1 and TRBJ1-1; D is unresolved. The length of the CDR3 is 13 residues. Germline CDR1 is MGHRA and CDR2 is YSYEKL. V lost 1 base and J 8 bases, leaving 11 bases between the germline ends. The CDR3 loop is CASSQGREVEAFF. In DNA, the CDR3 is TGCGCCAGCAGCCAAGGAAGGGAGGTCGAAGCTTTCTTT.

CDR3 coding DNA: TGCAGTACCGGACTACTTCAAGAGACCCAGTACTTC. It specifies CSTGLLQETQYF. V gene TRBV20-1 combines with J gene TRBJ2-5; tentative D call: TRBD2 (6 bases). Between the trimmed V and J ends, which lost 8 bases and 2 bases, there was a span of 12 bases. CDR3 size: 12 residues. Per germline, CDR1 DFQATT and CDR2 SNEGSKA (reference sequence).

The CDR3 loop is CSARGGTTYEQYF. The CDR3 DNA follows: TGCAGTGCTAGAGGCGGGACCACCTACGAGCAGTACTTC. V usage is TRBV20-1 and J usage is TRBJ2-7; D may be TRBD2 (6 bases). The V and J ends lost 1 base and 2 bases respectively, with 9 bases between them. This CDR3 spans 13 amino acids. Germline CDR1 reads DFQATT; CDR2 reads SNEGSKA (reference sequence).

Comments on this clonotype: A read error is possible here, since a much larger clone lies one base away. J is TRBJ2-5 and V is TRBV7-2, with D possibly being TRBD2 (5 bases). Germline CDR1 is SGHTA and CDR2 is FQGNSA. Trimming left V 2 bases short and J 11 bases short, with 27 bases between. The CDR3 is 17 residues long. The CDR3 nucleotides read TGTGCCAGCAGCTTAAGGTGGGGAGACATAGTCGGGAATGAGCAGTACTTC. It encodes CASSLRWGDIVGNEQYF.

The CDR3 DNA reads as TGCAGCGGGAGAGAACAAGAGACCCAGTACTTC. Protein product: CSGREQETQYF. The V call is TRBV29-1, the J call TRBJ2-5; D is uncertain. The V and J ends lost 7 bases and 2 bases respectively, with 8 bases between them. The V gene's germline CDR1 is SQVTM and CDR2 ANQGSEA. The CDR3 runs to 11 residues.

This clonotype was seen more than once but under ten times. The gene calls are TRBV29-1 and TRBJ2-1, with D possibly matching TRBD2 (6 bases). V lost 7 bases, J lost 5 bases, and 15 bases lay in between. The CDR3 sequence is 13 residues long. Germline assignment: CDR1 SQVTM and CDR2 ANQGSEA. The CDR3 nucleotides are TGCAGCGCCGGGGAGGTACAAGACAATGAGCAGTTCTTC. This encodes CSAGEVQDNEQFF.

The gene calls are TRBV6-5 and TRBJ2-4, with TRBD1 identical over 8 bases. Trimming cost V 5 bases and J 0 bases; bases outside gene matches: 6. CDR1 MNHEY and CDR2 SVGAGI come from the germline V gene. The CDR3 contains 16 residues. The CDR3 spells CASSHQGALAKNIQYF. In DNA form, the CDR3 reads TGTGCCAGCAGTCACCAGGGGGCCTTAGCCAAAAACATTCAGTACTTC.

V gene TRBV5-1 combines with J gene TRBJ2-4; D call uncertain. Per the germline V gene, CDR1 is SGHRS and CDR2 is YFSETQ. Trimming pared 4 bases from V and 0 bases from J, leaving 14 bases between. CDR3 size: 16 residues. The CDR3 bases are TGCGCCAGCAGCCCGGCTATGGGTCTAGCCAAAAACATTCAGTACTTC. It is translated as CASSPAMGLAKNIQYF.

The chain recombines TRBV7-2 with TRBJ2-7, with 7 bases that match TRBD1. Germline loops: CDR1 SGHTA, CDR2 FQGNSA. The ends lost 1 base at V and 2 bases at J; junction bases unmatched: 8. The CDR3 extends over 16 amino acids. CDR3 nucleotides: TGTGCCAGCAGCTTAGTTGAGGGGGCGAAGACCTACGAGCAGTACTTC. This gives the protein CASSLVEGAKTYEQYF.

This chain joins TRBV9 and TRBJ2-5; TRBD2 agrees at 13 bases. The CDR3 is 15 amino acids. Looked up from germline, CDR1 is SGDLS and CDR2 is YYNGEE. V was pared by 1 base and J by 4 bases, with 1 base of the junction left unmatched. The CDR3 DNA reads TGTGCCAGCAGCGTAACTAGCGGGGGGGGAGAGACCCAGTACTTC. This gives the protein CASSVTSGGGETQYF.

This chain uses TRBV7-9 with TRBJ1-1; D gene ambiguous. The V gene's germline CDR1 is SEHNR and CDR2 FQNEAQ (reference sequence). Between the trimmed V and J ends, which lost 3 bases and 1 base, there was a span of 9 bases. This CDR3 is 14 amino acids long. This chain's CDR3 is CASSLMAENTEAFF. CDR3 in DNA: TGTGCCAGCAGCTTGATGGCCGAGAACACTGAAGCTTTCTTT.

V is TRBV4-1 and J is TRBJ1-5, with D unresolved. The CDR3 sequence is 15 residues long. The germline V gene encodes CDR1 MGHRA and CDR2 YSYEKL. Trimming left V 0 bases short and J 4 bases short, with 10 bases between. CDR3 residues: CASSQEHSLNQPQHF. CDR3 DNA sequence: TGCGCCAGCAGCCAAGAGCATAGTTTAAATCAGCCCCAGCATTTT.

J is TRBJ2-1 and V is TRBV24-1; 9 bases are a match to TRBD2. V gave up 5 bases and J gave up 7 bases; unmatched junction bases: 8. The CDR3 runs to 15 residues. Germline CDR1 KGHDR, CDR2 SFDVKD. The CDR3, as DNA: TGTGCCACCAGTGCCGGGACTAGCAATAAAAATGAGCAGTTCTTC. As protein: CATSAGTSNKNEQFF.

The J gene is TRBJ1-5, the V gene TRBV2; 8 bases are a match to TRBD1. CDR3 length: 18 residues. The trim removed 7 bases at V and 5 bases at J, leaving 19 bases unmatched. The germline gives CDR1 SNHLY, CDR2 FYNNEI. The CDR3 here is CASKDREPLGDSDQPQHF. In DNA form, the CDR3 reads TGTGCCAGCAAGGACAGGGAACCCCTTGGTGACTCAGATCAGCCCCAGCATTTT.

The chain recombines TRBV20-1 with TRBJ2-5; 7 nucleotides line up with TRBD1. Germline V CDR1 and CDR2: DFQATT, SNEGSKA (reference sequence). Trimming took 1 base from V and 1 from J; bases not matched to a gene: 3. The CDR3 totals 14 residues. The CDR3 region has the DNA TGCAGTGCTAGAGTGGGACAGTTCCAAGAGACCCAGTACTTC. Its protein is CSARVGQFQETQYF.

This sequence joins TRBV5-1 and TRBJ1-4; perhaps TRBD1 as D (6 bases). The CDR3 consists of 15 residues. Germline CDR1 is SGHRS and CDR2 is YFSETQ. Trimming took off 4 bases at V and 4 bases at J, with 14 bases between the two ends. This CDR3 is CASSNPQGLNEKLFF. CDR3 sequence (DNA): TGCGCCAGCAGCAATCCACAGGGTCTTAATGAAAAACTGTTTTTT.